This T cell receptor (beta chain) was identified during a study of cytomegalovirus exposure and HLA in healthy donors. Study observations and caveats: Sequencing depth roughly uniform across donors was assumed in presence/absence analyses. The authors considered a cluster of highly shared sequence variants likely to be a sequencing artifact. Cytomegalovirus association was assigned to about 150 TCR beta chains. Whilst most TCR sequences proved rare, a subset of public TCRs occurred across many donors.

Amplification used 60 Vbeta primers and 13 Jbeta primers. Produced via immunoSEQ multiplex PCR; TCRdb's table is partial and in-frame only. The sample lists fewer than 150,000 clones, 75% to 90% occurring once. With regard to this clone: What it recognizes is unknown.

With V trimmed by 4 bases and J by 5 bases, 9 bases remained unmatched. Germline V gene data show CDR1 as SGHDT and CDR2 as YYEEEE. The CDR3 length is 16 residues. The source is a female donor in good health and CMV-seronegative. Sequenced: PBMCs. The chain employs TRBV5-6 and TRBJ1-4, with 9 bases lining up with TRBD1. CDR3 bases: TGTGCCAGCAGCGAGCTAGGACAGGGGCAAAATGAAAAACTGTTTTTT. This gives the protein CASSELGQGQNEKLFF. The whole variable domain, filled in from reference TRBV5-6 and TRBJ1-4, reads DAGVTQSPTHLIKTRGQQVTLRCSPKSGHDTVSWYQQALGQGPQFIFQYYEEEERQRGNFPDRFSGHQFPNYSSELNVNALLLGDSALYLCASSELGQGQNEKLFFGSGTQLSVL.